This passage covers 5 T cell receptor beta chains from one sample sequenced in a study of monozygotic twins with inflammatory bowel disease (dated by TCRdb to between 2017 and 2020). Libraries came from 5' RACE. For sequencing, an Illumina HiSeq 2500 was employed. After reprocessing by TCRdb, each CDR3 protein sequence is one entry, and no DNA is given. The sample's records list approximately 420,000 distinct CDR3 sequences. 2% to 3% of the sample belongs to the ten largest clones. Source material: blood. Source of these receptors: a human donor with ulcerative colitis or Crohn's disease, or a healthy co-twin of an affected twin (not recorded which).

The chain recombines TRBV5-6 with TRBJ2-2; with no DNA, the TCRdb D assignment of TRBD2 cannot be verified. From germline, CDR1 is SGHDT and CDR2 YYEEEE. The CDR3 contains 14 residues. This CDR3 reads CASTPEGNTGELFF.

This chain connects TRBV9 to TRBJ2-1. CDR3 size: 14 residues. Germline CDR1 reads SGDLS; CDR2 reads YYNGEE. CDR3 amino acids: CASSVESYLNEQFF.

The chain recombines TRBV4-3 with TRBJ2-7; TCRdb names TRBD2, which stays unverified in the absence of DNA. This CDR3 is built from 15 residues. Germline values: CDR1 LGHNA, CDR2 YSLEER. CDR3 in amino acids: CASSQDASGRFEQYF.

V usage is TRBV11-2 and J usage is TRBJ2-1; the D call from TCRdb, TRBD2, cannot be confirmed without DNA. The CDR3 runs to 12 residues. CDR1 SGHAT and CDR2 FQNNGV come from the germline V gene. This CDR3 reads CASSFRTSEQFF.

The chain combines TRBV3-1 with TRBJ1-1. Germline V gives CDR1 LGHDT, CDR2 YNNKEL (reference sequence). This CDR3 has 14 residues. The CDR3 sequence: CASSRGTGPYEAFF. The complete variable domain, with remaining parts taken from reference TRBV3-1 and TRBJ1-1, reads DTAVSQTPKYLVTQMGNDKSIKCEQNLGHDTMYWYKQDSKKFLKIMFSYNNKELIINETVPNRFSPKSPDKAHLNLHINSLELGDSAVYFCASSRGTGPYEAFFGQGTRLTVV.